This TCR beta chain was captured in a study of T cell repertoires in cytomegalovirus infection. About the study: Epitope selection comprised recently identified HLA-C-restricted CMV epitopes and well-studied HLA-B-restricted CMV epitopes. TCR beta signatures that were public indicated CMV infection and matching HLA type.

Germline CDR1 MNHEY, CDR2 SMNVEV (reference sequence). The CDR3 runs 15 residues. V was clipped by 4 bases and J by 7 bases; unmatched bases: 10. Comment on this clonotype: The target antigen is unknown.

Whole-study findings and limits: Dominant in the ex vivo response were TCR beta clonotypes restricted by HLA-C and specific for CMV. Summed frequency of public TCR beta families distinguished CMV carriers with the relevant HLA.

Using its own MiXCR run on the reads, TCRdb lists one record per CDR3 protein. The sample holds approximately 730,000 distinct CDR3 sequences, 25% to 30% seen once. Sequencing was performed on cultured CD8+ T cells from PBMCs, taken from culture after CMV antigen stimulation. The chain couples TRBV27 to TRBJ2-5; TRBD2 agrees at 9 bases. The TCR originated in a human donor in good health (CMV status not recorded). Some clones in this sample may be carry-over from other donors' samples. As DNA, the CDR3 is TGTGCCAGCAGTTCCGCACCTAGCGGGGCGGCGACCCAGTACTTC. Its translation: CASSSAPSGAATQYF.